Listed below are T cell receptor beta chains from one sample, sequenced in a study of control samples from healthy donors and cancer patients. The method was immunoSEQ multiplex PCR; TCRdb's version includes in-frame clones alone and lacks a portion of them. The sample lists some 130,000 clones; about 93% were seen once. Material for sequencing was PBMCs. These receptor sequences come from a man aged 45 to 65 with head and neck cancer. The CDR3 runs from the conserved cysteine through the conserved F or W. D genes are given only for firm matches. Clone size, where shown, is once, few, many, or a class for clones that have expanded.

CSVRDRRYYGYTF	TGCAGCGTCCGGGACAGGAGATACTATGGCTACACCTTC	TRBD1	few	TRBJ1-2	TRBV29-1
CASRGQFGNTEAFF	TGTGCCAGCAGGGGACAATTTGGGAACACTGAAGCTTTCTTT	NA	NA	TRBJ1-1	TRBV6-5
CATMDSSYEQYF	TGTGCCACCATGGACAGCTCCTACGAGCAGTACTTC	NA	NA	TRBJ2-7	TRBV10-3
CASSSLLGSTDTQYF	TGCGCCAGCAGCTCCTTACTAGGAAGCACAGATACGCAGTATTTT	NA	NA	TRBJ2-3	TRBV5-1
CASSQDRGTGELFF	TGCGCCAGCAGCCAAGATCGGGGCACCGGGGAGCTGTTTTTT	NA	NA	TRBJ2-2	TRBV4-3
CASSLSRGQKNTEAFF	TGTGCCAGCAGCTTAAGTCGGGGACAGAAGAACACTGAAGCTTTCTTT	TRBD1	NA	TRBJ1-1	TRBV7-3
CASSLRETQYF	TGTGCCAGCAGTTTACGAGAGACCCAGTACTTC	NA	NA	TRBJ2-5	TRBV28
CASSLPRSSGANVLTF	TGTGCCAGCAGCTTGCCTCGGAGCTCTGGGGCCAACGTCCTGACTTTC	NA	NA	TRBJ2-6	TRBV5-6
CATSRDHIYEQYF	TGTGCCACCAGCAGAGATCACATCTACGAGCAGTACTTC	NA	NA	TRBJ2-7	TRBV15
CASSNSGSGGNQPQHF	TGTGCCAGCAGTAACTCGGGATCAGGGGGCAATCAGCCCCAGCATTTT	NA	NA	TRBJ1-5	TRBV6-5
CSAGTASSYEQYF	TGCAGCGCCGGGACAGCATCATCCTACGAGCAGTACTTC	TRBD1	NA	TRBJ2-7	TRBV29-1
CATSRGGGNQPQHF	TGTGCCACCAGCAGAGGGGGGGGCAATCAGCCCCAGCATTTT	NA	NA	TRBJ1-5	TRBV15
CASSTTGGFEAFF	TGTGCCAGCAGCACAACAGGGGGCTTTGAAGCTTTCTTT	TRBD1	NA	TRBJ1-1	TRBV9
CASSLAHLDEKLFF	TGTGCCAGCAGCTTGGCTCACCTAGATGAAAAACTGTTTTTT	NA	once	TRBJ1-4	TRBV5-6
CASSKVGVQGYTF	TGTGCCAGTAGTAAGGTCGGGGTTCAGGGCTACACCTTC	NA	NA	TRBJ1-2	TRBV19
CASSLDMNTEAFF	TGTGCCAGCAGCTTAGACATGAACACTGAAGCTTTCTTT	NA	NA	TRBJ1-1	TRBV7-2
CATCRGGVLYNEQFF	TGTGCCACCTGCCGCGGAGGGGTCCTCTACAATGAGCAGTTCTTC	NA	NA	TRBJ2-1	TRBV6-1
CASGPSYYGYTF	TGTGCCAGCGGGCCCTCTTACTATGGCTACACCTTC	NA	NA	TRBJ1-2	TRBV28
CASSQQDIYEQYF	TGTGCCAGCTCCCAACAGGACATCTACGAGCAGTACTTC	NA	few	TRBJ2-7	TRBV18
CASSMGGLRETQYF	TGTGCCAGCAGTATGGGGGGCCTCCGGGAGACCCAGTACTTC	NA	NA	TRBJ2-5	TRBV6-2/TRBV6-3
CASSRPGTLSYEQYF	TGTGCCAGTAGTAGACCCGGGACACTCTCCTACGAGCAGTACTTC	NA	NA	TRBJ2-7	TRBV19
CASRKIGRTSAEAFF	TGTGCCAGCAGAAAAATCGGCAGGACATCGGCAGAAGCTTTCTTT	NA	NA	TRBJ1-1	TRBV6-5
CAWSRSLYRGQGNQPQHF	TGTGCCTGGAGTCGGTCTCTTTACAGGGGGCAAGGGAATCAGCCCCAGCATTTT	TRBD1	NA	TRBJ1-5	TRBV30
CAWGSGAGAFGETQYF	TGTGCCTGGGGATCGGGAGCGGGGGCGTTTGGAGAGACCCAGTACTTC	TRBD2	NA	TRBJ2-5	TRBV30
CASSLHRGRGRNTIYF	TGTGCCAGCAGCTTGCATCGGGGAAGAGGTAGAAACACCATATATTTT	NA	once	TRBJ1-3	TRBV5-4
CASSLSGGATDTQYF	TGCGCCAGCAGCTTGAGCGGGGGGGCAACAGATACGCAGTATTTT	TRBD2	NA	TRBJ2-3	TRBV5-1
CASNPGTGGEEQYF	TGTGCCAGCAACCCCGGGACAGGAGGGGAAGAGCAGTACTTC	TRBD1	NA	TRBJ2-7	TRBV9
CASSGSGGHRANYGYTF	TGTGCCAGCAGTGGCAGTGGCGGGCACAGGGCGAACTATGGCTACACCTTC	NA	NA	TRBJ1-2	TRBV13
CASSLVGQGHYHEQYF	TGTGCCAGCAGCTTAGTGGGACAGGGTCATTACCACGAGCAGTACTTC	TRBD1	NA	TRBJ2-7	TRBV7-2
CASSLAQGQGLGYTF	TGTGCCAGCAGCTTAGCGCAGGGACAGGGTCTCGGCTACACCTTC	TRBD1	NA	TRBJ1-2	TRBV7-9
CASSLGGQETQYF	TGTGCCAGCAGCCTCGGGGGGCAAGAGACCCAGTACTTC	TRBD2	NA	TRBJ2-5	TRBV3-1/TRBV3-2
CASSPGREKLFF	TGTGCCAGCAGCCCAGGACGGGAAAAACTGTTTTTT	NA	NA	TRBJ1-4	TRBV7-6
CSVRQAQETQYF	TGCAGCGTCCGACAGGCCCAAGAGACCCAGTACTTC	NA	NA	TRBJ2-5	TRBV29-1
CASSRSGVAYNEQFF	TGTGCCAGCAGTCGGAGCGGGGTAGCCTACAATGAGCAGTTCTTC	TRBD2	NA	TRBJ2-1	TRBV7-6
CASRPDRDYTYGYTF	TGTGCCAGCAGACCCGACAGGGATTACACATATGGCTACACCTTC	TRBD1	NA	TRBJ1-2	TRBV6-6
CSASSSGAYYEQYF	TGCAGTGCTAGTTCTAGCGGGGCATACTACGAGCAGTACTTC	TRBD2	NA	TRBJ2-7	TRBV20-1
CASSLRGQAYYEQYF	TGTGCCAGCAGCTTAAGAGGACAGGCCTACTACGAGCAGTACTTC	TRBD1	NA	TRBJ2-7	TRBV11-2
CASSPWDTGNEQYF	TGTGCCAGCTCACCATGGGACACAGGCAACGAGCAGTACTTC	NA	NA	TRBJ2-7	TRBV18
CASSPRWGQGGTHTEAFF	TGCGCCAGCAGCCCAAGATGGGGGCAGGGTGGGACCCACACTGAAGCTTTCTTT	NA	NA	TRBJ1-1	TRBV4-1
CASSPGLSTFGNTIYF	TGTGCCAGCTCACCGGGGCTCTCGACCTTTGGAAACACCATATATTTT	NA	NA	TRBJ1-3	TRBV18
CASSLNLPYEQYF	TGTGCCAGCAGCTTAAACTTGCCCTACGAGCAGTACTTC	NA	NA	TRBJ2-7	TRBV7-2
CASRGTGGTEAFF	TGTGCCAGTAGGGGGACAGGGGGCACTGAAGCTTTCTTT	TRBD1	NA	TRBJ1-1	TRBV19
CASTRDRQRTEAFF	TGTGCCAGTACCCGGGACAGGCAGCGCACTGAAGCTTTCTTT	TRBD1	once	TRBJ1-1	TRBV19
CASSYPDRGNTEAFF	TGTGCCAGCAGTTACCCGGACAGGGGAAACACTGAAGCTTTCTTT	TRBD1	once	TRBJ1-1	TRBV6-6
CASSLMGIAGGSTDTQYF	TGTGCCAGCAGTCTAATGGGAATAGCGGGGGGGAGCACAGATACGCAGTATTTT	TRBD2	NA	TRBJ2-3	TRBV7-3